Shown below are 24 T cell receptor beta chains from a single sample sequenced in a study of memory CD8 T cells in hepatitis C reinfection. Documented time point: late/post reinfection, 12 to 24 weeks after detection. The sorted cells went straight to TCR sequencing with no prior in vitro expansion. Profiled with immunoSEQ multiplex PCR; TCRdb holds only in-frame clones, not every one. This sample has 45,000 to 50,000 clones; 89% occur once, and the top ten carry 0.65% to 0.8%. Source material: naive CD8+ T cells sorted from blood. These receptors originate from a man aged 18 to 29 with hepatitis C virus infection.

This clone has only one observation. The chain is built from TRBV2 and TRBJ2-7; D call uncertain. The ends were cut back, 1 base at V and 2 bases at J, with 9 bases in the middle. Germline-derived CDR1 and CDR2 are SNHLY and FYNNEI. The CDR3 sequence is 14 residues long. The CDR3 sequence is CASSEGQAAYEQYF. The DNA for the CDR3 is TGTGCCAGCAGTGAAGGACAAGCAGCCTACGAGCAGTACTTC.

This clone was picked up a small number of times. The chain recombines TRBV4-1 with TRBJ2-1; possible D gene TRBD2, 6 bases. This CDR3 comprises 13 residues. The V gene's germline CDR1 is MGHRA and CDR2 YSYEKL. Deletions cut 3 bases from V and 4 bases from J, with 7 bases between. The CDR3 is CASSQGLYNEQFF. Here the CDR3 DNA reads TGCGCCAGCAGCCAGGGACTGTACAATGAGCAGTTCTTC.

V usage is TRBV29-1 and J usage is TRBJ2-7, with 10 bases matching TRBD1. Per germline, CDR1 SQVTM and CDR2 ANQGSEA. CDR3 length: 15 amino acids. The V and J ends lost 1 base and 7 bases, in that order; junction bases with no gene match: 10. The CDR3 bases are TGCAGCGTTGAAGTCCCGACAGGGGGCTTGAAAGAGCAGTACTTC. It yields the protein CSVEVPTGGLKEQYF.

This chain uses TRBV4-1 with TRBJ2-4; tentative D call: TRBD2 (6 bases). V was clipped by 0 bases and J by 5 bases, with 14 bases between them. CDR3 length equals 16 residues. Germline-derived CDR1 and CDR2 are MGHRA and YSYEKL. This CDR3 reads CASSQEGEWRENIQYF. The CDR3 DNA follows: TGCGCCAGCAGCCAAGAAGGGGAGTGGAGGGAAAACATTCAGTACTTC.

This clone appeared a few times. The J gene is TRBJ1-2, the V gene TRBV6-5; a weak D match, TRBD1 (5 bases). This CDR3 has 12 amino acids. The V end was cut by 8 bases, the J end by 8 bases, with 15 bases between. CDR1 is MNHEY, CDR2 SVGAGI, per germline. In DNA, the CDR3 is TGTGCCAGCCAAGGGGCCGACCAGGGCTACACCTTC. Translating it yields CASQGADQGYTF.

This sequence joins TRBV4-1 and TRBJ1-2; 11 positions agree with TRBD1. Trimming cost V 5 bases and J 4 bases; bases outside gene matches: 12. CDR3 size: 17 residues. Looked up from germline, CDR1 is MGHRA and CDR2 is YSYEKL. The CDR3 sequence is CASSRGVGQGAAYGYTF. In DNA form, the CDR3 reads TGCGCCAGCAGCAGGGGCGTTGGACAGGGGGCTGCCTATGGCTACACCTTC.

The rearrangement joins TRBV5-1 to TRBJ2-7; 8 bases are a match to TRBD2. Germline-derived CDR1 and CDR2 are SGHRS and YFSETQ. The CDR3 covers 15 residues. Trimming cost V 1 base and J 2 bases; bases outside gene matches: 5. The CDR3 loop reads CASSLSREGPYEQYF. DNA for the CDR3: TGCGCCAGCAGCTTGAGCCGGGAGGGGCCCTACGAGCAGTACTTC.

This chain links TRBV14 with TRBJ1-5; D might be TRBD1 (6 bases). The CDR3 consists of 12 residues. V was shortened by 4 bases and J by 10 bases, with 11 bases between the two germline ends. Germline CDR1 reads SGHDN; CDR2 reads FVKESK. CDR3 sequence: CASSLGGLPQHF. The CDR3 bases are TGTGCCAGCAGCCTGGGGGGGCTTCCCCAGCATTTT.

The chain has TRBV5-1 and TRBJ2-1; a possible D gene is TRBD1 (6 bases). The V end was cut by 2 bases, the J end by 8 bases, with 11 bases between. The CDR3 runs to 13 residues. CDR1 and CDR2 from the germline V gene are SGHRS and YFSETQ. In DNA form, the CDR3 reads TGCGCCAGCAGCTTAGGACAGATTGATGAGCAGTTCTTC. Amino acids: CASSLGQIDEQFF.

The CDR3 is CASGTGGGSPLHF. CDR3 bases: TGCGCCAGCGGGACAGGGGGAGGCTCACCCCTCCACTTT. This chain connects TRBV10-2 to TRBJ1-6, with TRBD1 identical over 11 bases. Germline V CDR1 and CDR2: WSHSY, SAAADI. Losses at the gene ends were 8 bases for V and 10 bases for J; bases not matched to a gene: 4. This CDR3 has 13 residues.

This clone was seen a handful of times. The genes are TRBV19 and TRBJ2-5; tentative D call: TRBD1 (5 bases). The CDR3 consists of 13 residues. Germline CDR1 LNHDA, CDR2 SQIVND (reference sequence). V was pared by 6 bases and J by 5 bases, with 13 bases between. CDR3 residues: CASSGRAGETQYF. The CDR3, as DNA: TGTGCCAGTAGCGGCAGGGCAGGGGAGACCCAGTACTTC.

The V and J genes are TRBV10-3 and TRBJ2-1; 8 bases fit TRBD1. The CDR3 is 17 residues long. Germline loops: CDR1 ENHRY, CDR2 SYGVKD. The V segment lost 10 bases and the J segment 6 bases; nucleotides outside the gene matches: 20. The CDR3 nucleotides read TGTGCCACCGAAGCAGGGGGCGGCTTTACCCCTAGCAATGAGCAGTTCTTC. Translating gives CATEAGGGFTPSNEQFF.

This chain connects TRBV2 to TRBJ1-2; unclear D gene. CDR1 SNHLY and CDR2 FYNNEI come from the germline V gene. The CDR3 spans 15 residues. Trimming stripped 7 bases from V and 6 bases from J, with 21 bases between. The DNA for the CDR3 is TGTGCCAGCATATTTCTATGGGGAGATAAGGATGGCTACACCTTC. The encoded protein is CASIFLWGDKDGYTF.

This chain joins TRBV7-8 and TRBJ2-3; 10 bases match TRBD1. This CDR3 has 16 amino acids. Germline V CDR1 and CDR2: SGHVS, FQNEAQ. V lost 3 bases to trimming and J lost 5 bases; unmatched junction nucleotides: 8. The CDR3 region has the DNA TGTGCCAGCAGCTTGGCTATGACAGGGGGCATAGATACGCAGTATTTT. It specifies CASSLAMTGGIDTQYF.

Concerning this clone itself: The sample holds other DNA sequences that translate to the same CDR3. The gene calls are TRBV27 and TRBJ2-7; D gene uncertain. Looked up from germline, CDR1 is MNHEY and CDR2 is SMNVEV (reference sequence). The CDR3 consists of 13 residues. Trimming took 6 bases from V and 0 from J, leaving 9 bases between them. The CDR3 loop reads CASSQQSSYEQYF. CDR3 nucleotides: TGTGCCAGCAGCCAACAGAGCTCCTACGAGCAGTACTTC.

V usage is TRBV7-9 and J usage is TRBJ2-3; the match to TRBD2 covers 7 bases. CDR3 length: 15 amino acids. V was pared by 4 bases and J by 3 bases, with 7 bases of the junction left unmatched. Germline-derived CDR1 and CDR2 are SEHNR and FQNEAQ (reference sequence). The CDR3 region is CASSSLGGETDTQYF. The CDR3 DNA reads TGTGCCAGCAGCTCCTTGGGAGGGGAGACAGATACGCAGTATTTT.

The chain carries TRBV2 and TRBJ1-1, with D perhaps matching TRBD1 (5 bases). V dropped 0 bases and J dropped 0 bases, with 5 bases sitting between them. This CDR3 spans 14 amino acids. In germline, CDR1 is SNHLY, CDR2 FYNNEI. This CDR3 reads CASSEATVNTEAFF. CDR3 bases: TGTGCCAGCAGTGAAGCGACAGTGAACACTGAAGCTTTCTTT.

This rearrangement joins TRBV2 to TRBJ1-2, with D possibly TRBD1 on 5 matching bases. Trimming removed 8 bases from V and 8 bases from J, with 15 bases in between. This CDR3 contains 12 residues. CDR1 SNHLY and CDR2 FYNNEI come from the germline V gene. CDR3 DNA sequence: TGTGCCAGCCACGGGGGAGGATTGGGCTACACCTTC. It encodes CASHGGGLGYTF.

The V call is TRBV4-1, the J call TRBJ2-1; D perhaps matches TRBD2 (6 bases). Trimming stripped 1 base from V and 4 bases from J, with 11 bases between. Germline loops: CDR1 MGHRA, CDR2 YSYEKL. CDR3 size: 15 residues. This CDR3 reads CASSQVGGGYNEQFF. The DNA of the CDR3 is TGCGCCAGCAGCCAAGTCGGGGGTGGGTACAATGAGCAGTTCTTC.

This clone was counted a few times. The chain combines TRBV5-5 with TRBJ2-7, with a weak D call TRBD2 (5 bases). V lost 2 bases, J lost 1 base, and 10 bases lay in between. Germline V gene lookup returns CDR1 SGHKS and CDR2 YYEKEE (reference sequence). CDR3 size: 14 residues. The CDR3 sequence is CASSFPGLSYEQYF. The CDR3 DNA sequence: TGTGCCAGCAGCTTCCCGGGATTATCCTACGAGCAGTACTTC. Complete variable domain (other parts from reference TRBV5-5 and TRBJ2-7): DAGVTQSPTHLIKTRGQQVTLRCSPISGHKSVSWYQQVLGQGPQFIFQYYEKEERGRGNFPDRFSARQFPNYSSELNVNALLLGDSALYLCASSFPGLSYEQYFGPGTRLTVT.

J is TRBJ2-1 and V is TRBV12-5, with 12 nucleotides matching TRBD2. Germline V gene sequence: CDR1 LGHNT, CDR2 FRNRAP. Trimming at V came to 1 base and at J to 7 bases, leaving 5 bases not matched to a gene. The CDR3 is 16 amino acids. CDR3 protein: CASGLALAGGGNEQFF. The CDR3, as DNA: TGTGCTAGTGGTTTGGCCCTAGCGGGAGGGGGTAATGAGCAGTTCTTC. The full variable domain, completed using reference TRBV12-5 and TRBJ2-1, is DARVTQTPRHKVTEMGQEVTMRCQPILGHNTVFWYRQTMMQGLELLAYFRNRAPLDDSGMPKDRFSAEMPDATLATLKIQPSEPRDSAVYFCASGLALAGGGNEQFFGPGTRLTVL.

The chain has TRBV11-1 and TRBJ2-7; maybe TRBD2 (6 bases). The length of the CDR3 is 12 residues. Trimming pared 2 bases from V and 6 bases from J, leaving 8 bases between. Germline lookup yields CDR1 SGHAT and CDR2 FQDESV (reference sequence). DNA of the CDR3: TGTGCCAGCAGCTTAAGGGGAGGCGAGCAGTACTTC. Protein product: CASSLRGGEQYF. Filled out from reference TRBV11-1 and TRBJ2-7, the complete variable domain reads EAEVAQSPRYKITEKSQAVAFWCDPISGHATLYWYRQILGQGPELLVQFQDESVVDDSQLPKDRFSAERLKGVDSTLKIQPAELGDSAMYLCASSLRGGEQYFGPGTRLTVT.

CDR3 sequence reads: CASSLVAGGQETQYF. CDR3 DNA sequence: TGTGCCAGCAGCTTGGTTGCGGGGGGACAAGAGACCCAGTACTTC. The rearrangement joins TRBV5-4 to TRBJ2-5; 8 nucleotides match TRBD2. The CDR3 runs to 15 residues. CDR1 is SGHNT and CDR2 is YYREEE in the germline V gene (reference sequence). The V segment lost 0 bases and the J segment 2 bases; nucleotides outside the gene matches: 3. The full variable domain, completed using reference TRBV5-4 and TRBJ2-5, is ETGVTQSPTHLIKTRGQQVTLRCSSQSGHNTVSWYQQALGQGPQFIFQYYREEENGRGNFPPRFSGLQFPNYSSELNVNALELDDSALYLCASSLVAGGQETQYFGPGTRLLVL.

The J gene is TRBJ2-1, the V gene TRBV12-2; the table's D call, TRBD2, has no DNA check behind it. TRBV12-2 is recorded as a pseudogene. The CDR3 runs to 18 residues. CDR3 in amino acids: CASRFSKGRGSSYNEQFF. DNA of the CDR3: TGTGCAAGTCGCTTCTCTAAAGGGCGGGGGAGCTCCTACAATGAGCAGTTCTTC.